The next 14 T cell receptor beta chains were all read from a single sample in a study of OX40 agonist ivuxolimab in advanced cancers. Method: immunoSEQ multiplex PCR; TCRdb's copy keeps in-frame clones and lacks some. The sample includes 35,000 or so clones, 60% to 80% seen only once; the top ten take 20% to 25%. Sequencing used CD4+ or CD8+ T cells sorted from blood, obtained in a trial of the OX40 agonist ivuxolimab. The receptors originated from an adult with an advanced solid tumor such as melanoma, head and neck, liver or kidney cancer.

This clone was seen once. The chain links TRBV2 to TRBJ2-7, with TRBD1 identical over 10 bases. J lost 5 bases, V lost 6 bases, and 10 bases had no gene match. The CDR3 is made up of 15 amino acids. Per the germline V gene, CDR1 is SNHLY and CDR2 is FYNNEI. CDR3 nucleotide sequence: TGTGCCAGCAGCTTAGGGGACAGGGGTTTCCACGAGCAGTACTTC. Its protein product is CASSLGDRGFHEQYF.

This sequence joins TRBV25-1 and TRBJ2-5, with 7 bases aligning to TRBD2. The germline CDR1 and CDR2 sequences are MGHDK and SYGVNS. This CDR3 spans 12 amino acids. V shed 4 bases, J shed 9 bases, and the junction held 5 bases outside the gene matches. The CDR3 nucleotides are TGTGCCAGCAGTGGGAGCGGGGTGGCCCAGTACTTC. It specifies CASSGSGVAQYF. The full variable domain, rest sourced from reference TRBV25-1 and TRBJ2-5, is EADIYQTPRYLVIGTGKKITLECSQTMGHDKMYWYQQDPGMELHLIHYSYGVNSTEKGDLSSESTVSRIRTEHFPLTLESARPSHTSQYLCASSGSGVAQYFGPGTRLLVL.

The chain links TRBV6-6 to TRBJ2-7; 8 bases fit TRBD1. After removal of 6 bases from V and 4 bases from J, the junction contained 8 bases not matched to a gene. The CDR3 is 14 residues long. Germline CDR1 reads MNHNY; CDR2 reads SVGAGI (reference sequence). The chain's CDR3 is CASRTGTGGYEQYF. DNA for the CDR3: TGTGCCAGCAGAACCGGGACAGGAGGTTACGAGCAGTACTTC.

The chain carries TRBV4-1 and TRBJ2-1; D possibly corresponds to TRBD2 (5 bases). The germline V gene has CDR1 MGHRA and CDR2 YSYEKL. Trimming stripped 1 base from V and 2 bases from J, with 18 bases between. The length of the CDR3 is 18 residues. The CDR3 nucleotides are TGCGCCAGCAGCCAAGTTTCGTCGGAGGCTACCCCCTACAATGAGCAGTTCTTC. It specifies CASSQVSSEATPYNEQFF.

The genes are TRBV11-2 and TRBJ2-3; D might be TRBD1 (5 bases). The CDR3 length is 15 residues. The V gene lost 1 base and the J gene lost 11 bases, with 19 bases spanning the gap. Germline CDR1 and CDR2: SGHAT and FQNNGV. The CDR3 sequence: CASSLAYSPQGGQYF. The CDR3, as DNA: TGTGCCAGCAGCTTAGCGTACAGCCCCCAGGGCGGGCAGTATTTT.

The chain carries TRBV12-5 and TRBJ2-1; perhaps TRBD2 as D (6 bases). This CDR3 region has 14 residues. Germline V gene lookup returns CDR1 LGHNT and CDR2 FRNRAP. The germline V and J ends were trimmed by 3 bases and 7 bases, with 13 bases remaining between them. The CDR3 coding sequence is TGTGCTAGTGGTTTAGGAGGAGGGCCAAATGAGCAGTTCTTC. Translated: CASGLGGGPNEQFF.

This chain links TRBV28 with TRBJ1-3; TRBD1 agrees at 8 bases. CDR1 is MDHEN and CDR2 is SYDVKM in the germline V gene. The CDR3 covers 16 residues. Losses at the gene ends were 4 bases for V and 3 bases for J; bases not matched to a gene: 8. CDR3 sequence: CASSSDRGSYGNTIYF. The CDR3 nucleotides read TGTGCCAGCAGTTCAGACAGGGGTTCTTATGGAAACACCATATATTTT.

This clone appeared once. The V call is TRBV2, the J call TRBJ2-7; D may match TRBD1 or TRBD2 (6 bases each). V was shortened by 7 bases and J by 6 bases, with 22 bases between the two germline ends. This CDR3 region has 15 residues. Germline V CDR1 and CDR2: SNHLY, FYNNEI. The CDR3 is CASTRVRGAPTEQYF. DNA for the CDR3: TGTGCCAGCACTAGAGTGAGGGGGGCCCCTACCGAGCAGTACTTC.

This clone showed up just a few times. This rearrangement joins TRBV28 to TRBJ2-7; 7 bases fit TRBD1. Germline V lookup: CDR1 MDHEN, CDR2 SYDVKM. V lost 7 bases to trimming and J lost 0 bases; unmatched junction nucleotides: 0. This CDR3 has 12 amino acids. The CDR3 bases are TGTGCCAGCAACAGGGGCTCCTACGAGCAGTACTTC. Translating it yields CASNRGSYEQYF.

The rearrangement uses TRBV4-1 and TRBJ2-3; tentatively, D is TRBD2 (6 bases). Germline CDR1 is MGHRA and CDR2 is YSYEKL. This CDR3 region has 15 residues. Trimming cost V 10 bases and J 3 bases, with 20 bases left between them. CDR3 in amino acids: CATAGGAGRTDTQYF. CDR3 DNA sequence: TGCGCCACCGCGGGCGGGGCGGGCAGAACAGATACGCAGTATTTT.

J is TRBJ2-2 and V is TRBV7-2, with 7 bases lining up with TRBD2. This CDR3 has 17 amino acids. V shed 1 base and J 0 bases; nucleotides not matched to a gene: 5. Germline V CDR1 and CDR2: SGHTA, FQGNSA. The chain's CDR3 is CASSLGRSGTNTGELFF. In DNA form, the CDR3 reads TGTGCCAGCAGCTTAGGTAGAAGCGGGACGAACACCGGGGAGCTGTTTTTT.

The chain combines TRBV15 with TRBJ2-5, with 11 bases identical to TRBD2. The germline CDR1 and CDR2 sequences are LNHNV and YYDKDF (reference sequence). The CDR3 length is 16 residues. V dropped 5 bases and J dropped 5; count of bases not matched to a gene: 10. The CDR3 DNA is TGTGCCACCAGCGACCCGACTAGCGGGGAGAGGGAGACCCAGTACTTC. Translated, it gives CATSDPTSGERETQYF.

The chain recombines TRBV5-5 with TRBJ2-1, with unresolved D. This CDR3 comprises 12 residues. The germline CDR1 and CDR2 sequences are SGHKS and YYEKEE (reference sequence). The V end was cut by 0 bases, the J end by 10 bases, with 8 bases between. CDR3 amino acids: CASSLGPREQFF. For the CDR3, the DNA is TGTGCCAGCAGCTTGGGTCCCAGGGAGCAGTTCTTC.

The chain employs TRBV4-1 and TRBJ2-7, with D tentatively TRBD1 (5 bases). Germline lookup yields CDR1 MGHRA and CDR2 YSYEKL. The CDR3 covers 16 residues. Trimming pared 2 bases from V and 0 bases from J, leaving 14 bases between. The CDR3 DNA follows: TGCGCCAGCAGCCAATCTTTGTTTGACAGCTCCTACGAGCAGTACTTC. The encoded protein is CASSQSLFDSSYEQYF.